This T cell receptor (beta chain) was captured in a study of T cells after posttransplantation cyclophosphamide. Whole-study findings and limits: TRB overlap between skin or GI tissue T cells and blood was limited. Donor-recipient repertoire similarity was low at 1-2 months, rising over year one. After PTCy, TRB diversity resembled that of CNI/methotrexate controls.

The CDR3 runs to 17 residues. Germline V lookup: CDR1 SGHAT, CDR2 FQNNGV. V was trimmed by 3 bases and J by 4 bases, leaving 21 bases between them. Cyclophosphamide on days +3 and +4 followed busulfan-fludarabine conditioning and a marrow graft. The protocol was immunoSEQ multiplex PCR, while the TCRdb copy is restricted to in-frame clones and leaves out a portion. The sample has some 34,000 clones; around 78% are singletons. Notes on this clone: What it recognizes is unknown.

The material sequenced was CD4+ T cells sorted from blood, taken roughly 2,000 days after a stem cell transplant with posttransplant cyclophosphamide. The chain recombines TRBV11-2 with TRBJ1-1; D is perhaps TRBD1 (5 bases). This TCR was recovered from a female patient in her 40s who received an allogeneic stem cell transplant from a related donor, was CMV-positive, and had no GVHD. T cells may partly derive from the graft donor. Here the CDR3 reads CASSLGVGRVGGTEAFF. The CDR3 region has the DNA TGTGCCAGCAGCTTGGGGGTAGGGAGGGTGGGTGGCACTGAAGCTTTCTTT. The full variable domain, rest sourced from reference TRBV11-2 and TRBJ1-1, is EAGVAQSPRYKIIEKRQSVAFWCNPISGHATLYWYQQILGQGPKLLIQFQNNGVVDDSQLPKDRFSAERLKGVDSTLKIQPAKLEDSAVYLCASSLGVGRVGGTEAFFGQGTRLTVV.